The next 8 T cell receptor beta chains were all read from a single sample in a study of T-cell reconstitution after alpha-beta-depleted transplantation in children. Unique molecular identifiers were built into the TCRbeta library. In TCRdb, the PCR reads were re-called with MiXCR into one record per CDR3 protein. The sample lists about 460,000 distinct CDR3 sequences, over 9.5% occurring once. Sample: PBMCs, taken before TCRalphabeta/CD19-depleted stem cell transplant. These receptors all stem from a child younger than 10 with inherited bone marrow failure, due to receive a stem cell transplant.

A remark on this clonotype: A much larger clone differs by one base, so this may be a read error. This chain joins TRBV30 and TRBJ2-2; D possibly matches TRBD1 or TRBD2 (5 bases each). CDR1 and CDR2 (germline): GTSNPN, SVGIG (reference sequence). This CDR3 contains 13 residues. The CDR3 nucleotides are TGTGTCTGGAGTGGGGACGGCACCGGGGAGCTGTTTTTT. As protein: CVWSGDGTGELFF. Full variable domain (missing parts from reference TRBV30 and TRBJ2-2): SQTIHQWPATLVQPVGSPLSLECTVEGTSNPNLYWYRQAAGRGLQLLFYSVGIGQISSEVPQNLSASRPQDRQFILSSKKLLLSDSGFYLCVWSGDGTGELFFGEGSRLTVL.

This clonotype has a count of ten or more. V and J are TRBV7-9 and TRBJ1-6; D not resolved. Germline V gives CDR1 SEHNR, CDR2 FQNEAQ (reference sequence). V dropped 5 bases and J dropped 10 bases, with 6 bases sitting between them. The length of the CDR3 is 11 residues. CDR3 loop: CASSTKSPLHF. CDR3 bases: TGTGCCAGCAGCACGAAGTCACCCCTCCACTTT.

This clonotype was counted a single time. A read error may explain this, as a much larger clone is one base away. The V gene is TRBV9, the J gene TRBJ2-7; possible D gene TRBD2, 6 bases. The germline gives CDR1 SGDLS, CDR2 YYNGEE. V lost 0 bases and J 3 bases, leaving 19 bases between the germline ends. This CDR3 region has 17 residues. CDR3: CASSVGHIVGGIYEQYF. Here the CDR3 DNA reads TGTGCCAGCAGCGTAGGACATATAGTGGGGGGAATCTACGAGCAGTACTTC.

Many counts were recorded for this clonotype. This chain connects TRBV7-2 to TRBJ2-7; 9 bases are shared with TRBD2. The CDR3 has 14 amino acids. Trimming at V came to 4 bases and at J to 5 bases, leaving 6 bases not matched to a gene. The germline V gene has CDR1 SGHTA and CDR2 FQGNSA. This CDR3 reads CASSSIAGENEQYF. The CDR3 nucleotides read TGTGCCAGCAGCTCCATAGCGGGAGAGAACGAGCAGTACTTC.

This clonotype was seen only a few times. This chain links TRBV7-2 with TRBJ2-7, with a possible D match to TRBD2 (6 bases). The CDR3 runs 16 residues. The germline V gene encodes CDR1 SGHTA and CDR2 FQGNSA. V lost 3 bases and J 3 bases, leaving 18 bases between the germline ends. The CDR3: CASSFRGGRIGYEQYF. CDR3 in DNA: TGTGCCAGCAGCTTTCGGGGAGGTCGGATCGGCTACGAGCAGTACTTC.

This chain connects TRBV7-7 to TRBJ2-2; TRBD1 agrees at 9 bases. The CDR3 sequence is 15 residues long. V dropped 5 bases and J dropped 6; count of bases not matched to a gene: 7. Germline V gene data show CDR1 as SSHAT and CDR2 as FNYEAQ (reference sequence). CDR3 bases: TGTGCCAGCAGCCCCCGGGACAGGGCGGCCGGGGAGCTGTTTTTT. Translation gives CASSPRDRAAGELFF.

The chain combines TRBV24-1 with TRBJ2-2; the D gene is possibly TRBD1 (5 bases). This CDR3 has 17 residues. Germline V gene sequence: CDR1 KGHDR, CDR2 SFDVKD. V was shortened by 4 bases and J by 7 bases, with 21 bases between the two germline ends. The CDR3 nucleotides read TGTGCCACCAGTGAGGCAACAGGAATGGTGATAGGCGGGGAGCTGTTTTTT. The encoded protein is CATSEATGMVIGGELFF.

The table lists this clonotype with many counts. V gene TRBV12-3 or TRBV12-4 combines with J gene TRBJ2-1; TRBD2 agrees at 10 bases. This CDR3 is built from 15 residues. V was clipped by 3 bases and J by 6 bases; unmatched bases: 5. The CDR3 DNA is TGTGCCAGCAGTTTGAGACTAGCGGGCTTCAATGAGCAGTTCTTC. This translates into CASSLRLAGFNEQFF.